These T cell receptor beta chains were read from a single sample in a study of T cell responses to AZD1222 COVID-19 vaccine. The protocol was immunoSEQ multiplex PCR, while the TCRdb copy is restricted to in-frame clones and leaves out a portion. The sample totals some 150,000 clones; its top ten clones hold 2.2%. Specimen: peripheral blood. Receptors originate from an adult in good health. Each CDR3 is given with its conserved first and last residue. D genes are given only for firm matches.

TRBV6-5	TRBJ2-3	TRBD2	TGTGCCAGCAGTCTTAGCGGGGGGGCAGAATATACGCAGTATTTT	CASSLSGGAEYTQYF
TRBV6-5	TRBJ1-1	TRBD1	TGTGCCAGCAGTTACGATGGGCAGGGGGCGATTGAAGCTTTCTTT	CASSYDGQGAIEAFF
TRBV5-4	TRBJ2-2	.	TGTGCCAGCAGCCCCTCGGTATCAACCGGGGAGCTGTTTTTT	CASSPSVSTGELFF
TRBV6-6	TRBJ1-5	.	TGTGCCAGCAGTTCCGGCAGGGCCAGCAATCAGCCCCAGCATTTT	CASSSGRASNQPQHF
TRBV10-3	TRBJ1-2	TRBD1	TGTGCCATCAGTGAGGGGCGGGACAGGGTCTCTGGCTACACCTTC	CAISEGRDRVSGYTF
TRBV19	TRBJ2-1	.	TGTGCCAGTAGTACGTGGAGGGACCGTAACAATGAGCAGTTCTTC	CASSTWRDRNNEQFF
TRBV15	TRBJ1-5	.	TGTGCCACCAGCACGCGTTTGGGGCCCAATCAGCCCCAGCATTTT	CATSTRLGPNQPQHF
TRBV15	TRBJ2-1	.	TGTGCCACCAGCAGAGATCTGGGCGAAGTGCAGTTCTTC	CATSRDLGEVQFF
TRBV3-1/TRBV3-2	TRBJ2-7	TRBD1	TGTGCCAGCAGCCGTGGGCCGGGACAGGGCTACGAGCAGTACTTC	CASSRGPGQGYEQYF
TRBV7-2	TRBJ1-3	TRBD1	TGTGCCAGCAGCCCAAGGTGGGGGACAGCTGGGGGAAACACCATATATTTT	CASSPRWGTAGGNTIYF
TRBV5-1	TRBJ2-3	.	TGCGCCAGCAGCTTCGACCCGAGGGGAGGTACGCAGTATTTT	CASSFDPRGGTQYF
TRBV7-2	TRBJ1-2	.	TGTGCCAGCAGCTTAGCGGGCCCCGGAGGCCTTAACTATGGCTACACCTTC	CASSLAGPGGLNYGYTF
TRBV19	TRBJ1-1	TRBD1	TGTGCCAGCCGGGACAGGGGCGTTGAAGCTTTCTTT	CASRDRGVEAFF
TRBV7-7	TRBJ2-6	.	TGTGCCAGCAGCTTAGCCGACGGCTCTGGGGCCAACGTCCTGACTTTC	CASSLADGSGANVLTF
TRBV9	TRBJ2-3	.	TGTGCCAGCAGCGTAGCCTGGAGTTCGGATACGCAGTATTTT	CASSVAWSSDTQYF
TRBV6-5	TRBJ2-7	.	TGTGCCAGCAGCCGGTCTCGGGACTACGAGCAGTACTTC	CASSRSRDYEQYF
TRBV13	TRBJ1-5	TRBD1	TGTGCCAGCAGCTTAAAGGGGACAGGGGTACAGCCCCAGCATTTT	CASSLKGTGVQPQHF
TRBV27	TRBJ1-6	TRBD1	TGTGCCAGCAGTCCGCGGACAGGGGGGTATTCACCCCTCCACTTT	CASSPRTGGYSPLHF
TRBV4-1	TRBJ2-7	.	TGCGCCAGCAGCCAAGACGAGGCCTTGGGCGAGCAGTACTTC	CASSQDEALGEQYF
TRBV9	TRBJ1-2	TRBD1	TGTGCCAGCAGCGTCACAGGGGTAGGTGGCTACACCTTC	CASSVTGVGGYTF
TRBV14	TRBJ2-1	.	TGTGCCAGCAGCCCCGCTCACGTGGGGCAGTTCTTC	CASSPAHVGQFF
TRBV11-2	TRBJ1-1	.	TGTGCCAGCAGCAGAAGCAACACATTGAACACTGAAGCTTTCTTT	CASSRSNTLNTEAFF
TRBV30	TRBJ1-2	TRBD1	TGTGCCTCTGGACAGGGAAATGGCTACACCTTC	CASGQGNGYTF
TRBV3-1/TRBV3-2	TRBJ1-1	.	TGTGCCAGCAGCGCCCGGGGGGTGAACACTGAAGCTTTCTTT	CASSARGVNTEAFF
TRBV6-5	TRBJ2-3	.	TGTGCCAGCAGACAGGTTGGTGTCACAGATACGCAGTATTTT	CASRQVGVTDTQYF
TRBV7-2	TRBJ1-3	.	TGTGCCAGCACCCCCCCGACAGGCCTCTCTGGAAACACCATATATTTT	CASTPPTGLSGNTIYF
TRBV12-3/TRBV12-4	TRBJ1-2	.	TGTGCCAGCAGTTTTTCTTTTTCTGGCTACACCTTC	CASSFSFSGYTF
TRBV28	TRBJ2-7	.	TGTGCCAGCAGCCCGCGTCCCCGAGAGCAGTACTTC	CASSPRPREQYF
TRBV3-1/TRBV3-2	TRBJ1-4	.	TGTGCCAGCAGCCAACGAACATGGGGGACTGAGTGTAGAAAACTGTTTTTT	CASSQRTWGTECRKLFF
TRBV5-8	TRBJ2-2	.	TGTGCCAGCAGCTTGGGGTGGCTGGGGGAGCTGTTTTTT	CASSLGWLGELFF
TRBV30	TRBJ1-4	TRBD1	TGTGCCTGGAGTCCAAGCCCCCACAGGGGGCTCGAGGAAAAACTGTTTTTT	CAWSPSPHRGLEEKLFF
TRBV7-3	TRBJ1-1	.	TGTGCCAGCAGCTTATTCAAGAACACTGAAGCTTTCTTT	CASSLFKNTEAFF
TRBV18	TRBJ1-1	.	TGTGCCAGCTCCCCCGGCGGGGGGCTGGGGAACACTGAAGCTTTCTTT	CASSPGGGLGNTEAFF
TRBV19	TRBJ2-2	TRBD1	TGTGCCAGTAGTATAGCAGGGGGCTTGATTGCCGGGGAGCTGTTTTTT	CASSIAGGLIAGELFF
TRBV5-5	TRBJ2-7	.	TGTGCCAGCAGCTTGGAAGGGCAGTCCCTTGTGGACGAGCAGTACTTC	CASSLEGQSLVDEQYF
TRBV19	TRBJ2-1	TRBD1	TGTGCCAGTAGTCAGCCCGGGACAGGGGCCCACAATGAGCAGTTCTTC	CASSQPGTGAHNEQFF
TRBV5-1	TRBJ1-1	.	TGCGCCAGCAGCTTGGCCGTGGGCAGCCACACTGAAGCTTTCTTT	CASSLAVGSHTEAFF
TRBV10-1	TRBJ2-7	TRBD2	TGCGCCAGCAGTGGTTCGACTAGCGGGGTCCCCTACGAGCAGTACTTC	CASSGSTSGVPYEQYF
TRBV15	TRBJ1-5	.	TGTGCCACCAGCAGAGGACAGCACTGGCCCCAGCATTTT	CATSRGQHWPQHF
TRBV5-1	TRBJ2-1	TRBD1	TGCGCCAGCAGCCCGGGACAGGGAACCTACAATGAGCAGTTCTTC	CASSPGQGTYNEQFF
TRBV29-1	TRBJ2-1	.	TGCAGCGTTGAAGTGACTAGGAGGGATGAGCAGTTCTTC	CSVEVTRRDEQFF
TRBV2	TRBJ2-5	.	TGTGCCAGCAGTGAAGGACAGACCGCGCAAGAGACCCAGTACTTC	CASSEGQTAQETQYF
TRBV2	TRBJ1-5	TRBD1	TGTGCCAGCAGTGACGCAGGGACAGGCAATCAGCCCCAGCATTTT	CASSDAGTGNQPQHF
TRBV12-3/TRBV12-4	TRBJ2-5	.	TGTGCCAGCACCAGTTTTAACGCAGGGCCCCAGTACTTC	CASTSFNAGPQYF
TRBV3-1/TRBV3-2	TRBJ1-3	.	TGTGCCAGCAGCCAAGTAGGGGGAAACACCATATATTTT	CASSQVGGNTIYF
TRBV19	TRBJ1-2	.	TGTGCCACCAAGGGAGCGAATAACTATGGCTACACCTTC	CATKGANNYGYTF
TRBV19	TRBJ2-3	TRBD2	TGTGCCTGCCGAGCGGGGGGGAGCACAGATACGCAGTATTTT	CACRAGGSTDTQYF
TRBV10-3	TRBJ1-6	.	TGTGCCATCAGTGAGTCGTCGCCTGGTAATTCACCCCTCCACTTT	CAISESSPGNSPLHF
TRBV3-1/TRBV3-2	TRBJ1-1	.	TGTGCCAGCAGCCAAGATTTGGGTGACACCCGAGCTTTCTTT	CASSQDLGDTRAFF
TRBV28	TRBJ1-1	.	TGTGCCAGCAGTCTCCAACAGGGCTGGCGGCCTGAAGCTTTCTTT	CASSLQQGWRPEAFF
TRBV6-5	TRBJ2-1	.	TGTGCCAGCAGTCGAGAAGATGAGCAGTTCTTC	CASSREDEQFF
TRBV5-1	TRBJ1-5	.	TGCGCCAGCAGCTTTGGAGCGGGTAGCAATCAGCCCCAGCATTTT	CASSFGAGSNQPQHF
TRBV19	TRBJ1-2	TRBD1	TGTGCCAGTAGTACCGCCGGGACAGGGGGAGCTAACTATGGCTACACCTTC	CASSTAGTGGANYGYTF
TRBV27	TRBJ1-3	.	TGTGCCAGCAGTCCTTATTACGGATCCTCTGGAAACACCATATATTTT	CASSPYYGSSGNTIYF
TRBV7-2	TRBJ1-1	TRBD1	TGTGCCAGCAGCCCTGACAGGGGGGGACCTAACACTGAAGCTTTCTTT	CASSPDRGGPNTEAFF